What follows describes a single T cell receptor beta chain. These data originate in a study of blood T cell repertoires in COVID-19. CDR3 length: 17 amino acids. V shed 3 bases and J 6 bases; nucleotides not matched to a gene: 9. CDR1 is KGHSH, CDR2 LQKENI, per germline. Original methodology: It was from reference gene primer amplification that nucleated cell counts were estimated. The method was immunoSEQ multiplex PCR; TCRdb's version includes in-frame clones alone and lacks a portion of them. V, J and clone size are taken as reported in that table, and D and trimming were inferred from the DNA itself. The sample consists of about 160,000 clones, over 70% of them appearing once.

This sequence was found in a man aged 65 to 85 with acute or convalescent COVID-19. J is TRBJ2-5 and V is TRBV18; 14 bases agree with TRBD2. Sequencing input: peripheral blood. The CDR3 nucleotides read TGTGCCAGCTCACCTATGGGGACTAGCGGGAGTGGAAAGACCCAGTACTTC. Translated: CASSPMGTSGSGKTQYF. Drawing the rest from reference TRBV18 and TRBJ2-5, the complete variable domain is NAGVMQNPRHLVRRRGQEARLRCSPMKGHSHVYWYRQLPEEGLKFMVYLQKENIIDESGMPKERFSAEFPKEGPSILRIQQVVRGDSAAYFCASSPMGTSGSGKTQYFGPGTRLLVL.